The T cell receptor beta chain described here comes from a study of T cell repertoires in cytomegalovirus infection. V lost 7 bases to trimming and J lost 2 bases, with 22 bases between them. Germline loops: CDR1 MGHRA, CDR2 YSYEKL. CDR3 size: 17 residues. Study-level points and caveats: Dominating the ex vivo response were TCR beta clonotypes that were CMV-specific and HLA-C-restricted. Identification of carriers of CMV plus the relevant HLA was achieved through cumulative public TCR beta family frequency.

In TCRdb, the reads were re-called with MiXCR into one record per CDR3 protein. The data hold around 490,000 distinct CDR3 sequences, with about 25% observed a single time. Points on this clonotype: Its matching antigen is unknown.

The chain employs TRBV4-1 and TRBJ2-3; TRBD1 is a possible D gene (5 bases). The sequenced sample consisted of PBMCs. The receptor was isolated from a human donor in good health (CMV status not recorded). Some clones in this sample may be carry-over from other donors' samples. CDR3 nucleotide sequence: TGCGCCAGCAAGCAAGGGGATGCGCCCCGCCCCACAGATACGCAGTATTTT. Translated, it gives CASKQGDAPRPTDTQYF.